The sequence of this TCR beta chain was determined in a study of regulatory T cells in long-lasting Graves disease. CDR3 length: 13 residues. The germline V gene encodes CDR1 MNHNS and CDR2 SASEGT. V was pared by 2 bases and J by 6 bases, with 10 bases between. Combining iRepertoire HTBI primers with Arm-PCR of CDR3 regions, the authors built TCR beta libraries. Via MiXCR, TCRdb re-called the multiplex PCR reads, giving one row per CDR3 protein. Of 700,000 or so distinct CDR3 sequences listed, 30% are singletons. The time point is: persistent/refractory GD, antithyroid drugs over 5 years with positive TRAb. Making the TCR library involved RNA that had been extracted from PBMCs. This clonotype was picked up many times.

The chain links TRBV6-1 to TRBJ1-1; a possible D gene is TRBD1 (5 bases). This sample comprised peripheral blood mononuclear cells (PBMCs), obtained when the disease was refractory, from a patient treated with antithyroid drugs. The source is a female donor with Graves disease. CDR3 DNA: TGTGCCAGCAGTGAATTCGGAGGGGCTGAAGCTTTCTTT. Encoded protein: CASSEFGGAEAFF.